Listed here is a single T cell receptor beta chain. This clone came up a few times. Its cognate antigen has yet to be identified. It has no much larger one-base neighbor in the sample; base qualities were not kept. The data originate from a study of cytomegalovirus exposure and HLA in healthy donors (dated by TCRdb to between 2016 and 2019). Broadly, across the study: An earlier analysis of 587 of the donors reported approximately 300 Gb of sequence data and 117 million unique TCR beta sequences from 150 million to 200 million T cells. Around 320 gigabases of sequencing data and approximately 80 million unique TCR sequences were included in an early release covering about 700 HLA-typed donors. The genetic ancestry cluster associated with self-reported Caucasian donors included 70% to 85% of the roughly 400 genotyped donors. The aim of the study was to test whether cataloging public T cell receptors could identify signatures of past pathogen exposure. The study used immunosequencing to profile the T cell repertoires of approximately 630 subjects and linked those repertoires to cytomegalovirus serostatus. Besides the first cohort of 666 subjects, a separate validation cohort made up of 95 to 150 different subjects was used. To predict cytomegalovirus infection status, the study brought together high-throughput TCR immunosequencing, statistical association of individual TCRs with disease status, and machine learning. To study patterns of TCR occurrence, a later analysis re-analyzed previously published TCR beta repertoires from 500 to 850 donors and added high-resolution HLA genotyping. The later analysis used no new phenotypic data to find candidate immune exposures, relying instead on TCR beta sequences and their occurrence across donors. An earlier analysis of fewer than 700 of the donors applied high-throughput TCR beta sequencing to assess whether each TCR beta V gene segment acted as functional or pseudogenic. Alongside the repertoire data, information on donor age, sex, ethnicity and CMV serostatus was compiled. A later genetic analysis took genome-wide SNP genotypes for about 65% of the 666 donors and used that subset as a discovery cohort. All discovery cohort repertoires had been generated on a single sequencing platform. HLA typing included class I and class II loci at four-digit resolution. The number of typed donors differed by locus: roughly 620-630 for A, B, C, DRB1 and DQB1; 522 for DQA1; 600 to 610 for DPA1; and about 450 for DPB1. About five DR-DQ haplotypes were handled as single units for association and clustering because linkage in the cohort was strong. Among around 400 genotyped donors of the cohort, an average of 235,054 unique TCR beta nucleotide sequences were sequenced per donor, roughly 18% of them non-productive. What the study reported, not specific to this receptor: In vitro tests confirmed that a few of the cytomegalovirus-associated TCR beta chains recognize cytomegalovirus antigens. In the study, 150 to 200 TCR beta chains were listed as associated with cytomegalovirus. Some IMGT-functional V segments, including TRBV6-2 and TRBV6-3, could not be distinguished by the 87-base-pair reads and were therefore excluded. Specific HLA alleles were associated with 15,000 to 20,000 TCR beta sequences at a false discovery rate of 0.05 in a later analysis. In both the original and validation cohorts, the classifier was reported to diagnose cytomegalovirus status with high specificity and sensitivity. CMV serostatus was the only immune exposure information available for the cohort. A further reported finding was that TCR beta sequences accurately predicted the HLA-A and HLA-B alleles for most subjects in the first cohort. According to a later analysis, most CMV-associated TCR beta chains appeared to be HLA-restricted, and the HLA associations seemed to be driven largely by CMV exposure. About 15 rarely observed V segments, including chromosome 9 orphons, were excluded from the earlier analysis of several hundred of the donors because counts were too low. Linkage disequilibrium might explain the correlated functional status among segregating V segments, but an unknown experimental factor could not be excluded. According to a later analysis, parvovirus B19, influenza, CMV and Epstein-Barr virus appeared linked to several top co-occurrence clusters. In a later analysis, TCR association rates were found to vary across HLA loci, with the most associated TCRs seen for DRB1 alleles and the fewest for HLA-C alleles. Compared with the 666-donor mean, donors in an Asian-associated ancestry cluster had fewer N-insertions in productive TCRs, according to a later genetic analysis. While some public TCRs were present in many individuals, most TCR sequences turned up only very rarely across donors. It was suggested by the authors that the approach could potentially be generalized to other disease states and immunological phenotypes. V-gene and J-gene trimming of TCR beta chains was associated with a missense DCLRE1C variant in a later genetic analysis, and the association was replicated in an independent cohort. An earlier analysis of around 500 of the donors showed that most TCR beta V segments appeared in productive rearrangements either about 87% or about 30% of the time, which broadly matched IMGT annotations. The sequencing pipeline was judged likely to have produced a cluster of highly shared sequence variants as a technical artifact. Sequencing depth was assumed to be roughly uniform across donors in the presence/absence analyses, though that assumption may not hold. In a later analysis, HLA-associated TCR beta chains showed more clonal expansion and lower generation probabilities than non-associated chains that were equally common. When HLA alleles, especially DR and DQ, strongly co-occurred, attributing TCR associations to individual alleles was difficult. HLA typing was unavailable for some donors at each locus, so association tests used only the typed subset. Only TCR beta chains were sequenced in this cohort, and the absence of alpha or paired-chain data limited detectable features.

Reading the germline V gene gives CDR1 SQVTM and CDR2 ANQGSEA. Counted from cysteine to phenylalanine, this CDR3 has 16 amino acids. The entry retains the CDR3 DNA only, 48 bases that are in frame from base 1. V is trimmed back by 6 bases and J by 8 bases, and the junction contains 15 bases that no gene match accounts for. The cohort comprised some 730 healthy bone marrow donors. All cohort members were sampled while nominally healthy, although unrecorded immune exposures were likely present. The donor tested CMV seropositive and was one of the 289 seropositive cohort members. Every donor gave a peripheral blood sample, and the peripheral blood mononuclear cells from that sample were used for TCR beta sequencing. Genomic DNA extraction from the blood cell samples was performed with the Qiagen DNeasy Blood Extraction Kit. Library generation was performed with the immunoSEQ multiplex PCR assay. A mixture of 60 forward primers for TCR Vbeta segments and 13 reverse primers for TCR Jbeta segments was used in the multiplex PCR. The CDR3 region of rearranged TCR beta genes was amplified from genomic DNA by a multiplex PCR assay. The Illumina HiSeq System was used to sequence the amplified TCR beta libraries as 87-base-pair reads. Per the authors' processing: A later analysis tallied 75 million to 95 million unique TCR beta chains across the 600 to 700 repertoires, and about 10 million of those chains were shared by two or more donors. Raw reads were error-corrected and collapsed into unique sequences by a nearest-neighbor algorithm in which closely related sequences were merged to remove PCR and sequencing errors. To assign V, D and J gene segments, CDR3 sequences were aligned to IMGT reference sequences. For a sequence to be retained, a match of at least six nucleotides was required to both a V gene segment and a J gene segment. Rearrangements were called productive when the CDR3 lacked stop codons and stayed in frame with V and J; all others were non-productive. CDR3 was defined according to IMGT convention as the region running from the second conserved V-encoded cysteine to the conserved J-encoded phenylalanine. The earlier analysis of about 500 of the donors excluded sequences that lacked an unambiguous match to a single V gene segment. An earlier analysis of 500 to 700 of the donors classified V segments as functional when productive rearrangements were above 56.7% and as segregating when the standard deviation between donors was above 5%. To diagnose cytomegalovirus status from the catalog of TCR beta chain sequences, a statistical classification framework was built. In a later analysis, TCR nucleotide sequences were compared against IMGT/GENE-DB human TR gene sequences so that V and J genes could be assigned. A later analysis assigned CDR3 sequences and most-parsimonious VDJ recombination scenarios with the TCRdist pipeline. In a later analysis, each TCR beta chain was defined by its CDR3 amino acid sequence together with its V-gene family, and reads without a unique V-gene family were excluded. A later analysis removed over 500 highly shared, low-generation-probability nucleotide sequences to deal with suspected cross-contamination and a sequencing artifact. A later analysis calculated a clonal expansion index for each public chain from normalized within-repertoire ranks of inferred template counts. In a later analysis, generation probabilities were computed with a VDJ recombination model fitted to out-of-frame rearrangements, and the resulting probabilities were checked against IGoR. In a later analysis, TCR-TCR, TCR-HLA and TCR-CMV co-occurrence was scored with hypergeometric tests, and a repertoire-size bias correction was applied to TCR pairs. In a later analysis, false discovery rates were estimated by permuting HLA or CMV assignments 20 times. In a later analysis, co-occurring TCRs were grouped using DBSCAN, with TCRdist sequence similarity added in when clustering inside HLA-allele-positive subsets. Co-occurrence clustering excluded repertoires with fewer than 30,000 or more than 120,000 public chains, plus five with anomalous nucleotide sharing. Not all clones reach the TCRdb copy of this immuneACCESS table, which keeps in-frame sequences only. Checked studies attribute under half of the gap to unresolved V genes and leave the rest unexplained. V and J calls and clone size are those listed in that table; D and trimming were worked out from the DNA. This sample comprises about 150,000 clones, 79% of them detected only once. Around 6.6% of the sample goes to the ten largest clones.

The sequencing input was PBMCs. The sequence was collected from a man aged 45-60 years in good health and CMV-seropositive. The chain was built from TRBV29-1 and TRBJ1-4; 10 central nucleotides agree with TRBD1. The DNA is TGCAGCGTGGGTGATGGACAGGGGGGCGGTGTGGAAAAACTGTTTTTT. This codes for CSVGDGQGGGVEKLFF.